Listed below are T cell receptor beta chains from one sample, sequenced in a study of T-cell memory formation after mild COVID-19. TCRdb recomputed calls from the 5' RACE reads with MiXCR, one row per CDR3 protein. The sample has approximately 210,000 distinct CDR3 sequences; roughly 27% are singletons. Sequenced: PBMCs or a T cell subset sorted from them (not recorded which). These receptors were taken from an adult woman who had mild COVID-19 (a few samples of this study predate the infection). Cell type and time point are not known. The CDR3 runs from the conserved cysteine through the conserved F or W. D genes are given only for firm matches. Only some rows state a clone size, as once, few, many or a class for expanded clones.

TRBV7-9	few	TRBJ2-1	NA	CASSPGTLYYNEQFF	TGTGCCAGCAGCCCCGGGACGCTTTATTACAATGAGCAGTTCTTC
TRBV3-1	NA	TRBJ1-6	NA	CASSQGPPGSYNSPLHF	TGTGCCAGCAGCCAAGGGCCACCAGGTTCATATAATTCACCCCTCCACTTT
TRBV6-4	few	TRBJ2-7	NA	CASSGTEGVSCEQYF	TGTGCCAGCAGTGGCACCGAGGGGGTTTCCTGCGAGCAGTACTTC
TRBV12-3/TRBV12-4	NA	TRBJ2-7	NA	CASSLRDESSYEQYF	TGTGCCAGCAGTCTCCGGGACGAGAGCTCCTACGAGCAGTACTTC
TRBV12-3/TRBV12-4	NA	TRBJ2-7	TRBD1	CASRSGTVDPYEQYF	TGTGCCAGCAGATCCGGGACAGTCGACCCCTACGAGCAGTACTTC
TRBV20-1	NA	TRBJ2-2	NA	CSARGNPGQNTGELFF	TGCAGTGCTAGAGGGAACCCGGGACAGAACACCGGGGAGCTGTTTTTT
TRBV12-3/TRBV12-4	few	TRBJ1-1	NA	CASREGGTEAFF	TGTGCCAGCAGGGAAGGAGGAACTGAAGCTTTCTTT
TRBV4-1	NA	TRBJ2-7	TRBD1	CASSQERTGPGTLYEQYF	TGCGCCAGCAGCCAAGAGAGGACAGGACCCGGCACCCTCTACGAGCAGTACTTC
TRBV6-2/TRBV6-3	few	TRBJ2-7	NA	CASSYMGEQYF	TGTGCCAGCAGTTATATGGGCGAGCAGTACTTC
TRBV19	NA	TRBJ2-7	NA	CASSTMGGSYEQYF	TGTGCCAGTAGTACGATGGGTGGGTCCTACGAGCAGTACTTC
TRBV29-1	NA	TRBJ1-2	NA	CSVGVFYGYTF	TGCAGCGTTGGAGTATTCTATGGCTACACCTTC
TRBV7-2	few	TRBJ2-5	NA	CASSSPHRTVQETQYF	TGTGCCAGCAGCTCACCGCATAGGACAGTCCAAGAGACCCAGTACTTC
TRBV20-1	NA	TRBJ2-7	NA	CSARVGGLYEQYF	TGCAGTGCTAGAGTGGGCGGTCTCTACGAGCAGTACTTC
TRBV4-3	few	TRBJ2-7	NA	CASSQQGRGGEQYF	TGCGCCAGCAGCCAGCAGGGACGGGGTGGGGAGCAGTACTTC
TRBV7-9	NA	TRBJ1-1	TRBD1	CASSLAGGERTEAFF	TGTGCCAGCAGCTTAGCAGGGGGCGAGAGGACTGAAGCTTTCTTT
TRBV5-6	medium-sized	TRBJ2-1	NA	CASSFDGSYNEQFF	TGTGCCAGCAGCTTCGACGGCTCCTACAATGAGCAGTTCTTC
TRBV7-2	few	TRBJ1-2	NA	CASSLGLGTGLYGYTF	TGTGCCAGCAGCTTAGGGCTGGGGACGGGCTTGTATGGCTACACCTTC
TRBV7-3	NA	TRBJ2-1	TRBD1	CASSLIRRGQGIEQFF	TGTGCCAGCAGCTTAATTCGAAGAGGACAGGGTATTGAGCAGTTCTTC
TRBV6-2/TRBV6-3	NA	TRBJ2-2	TRBD2	CASSSPGRTGELFF	TGTGCCAGCAGTAGCCCCGGGAGGACCGGGGAGCTGTTTTTT
TRBV3-1	NA	TRBJ1-1	NA	CASSQGRSEAFF	TGTGCCAGCAGCCAAGGACGATCTGAAGCTTTCTTT
TRBV5-1	few	TRBJ2-3	NA	CASSLADRRTDTQYF	TGCGCCAGCAGCTTGGCGGACAGACGCACAGATACGCAGTATTTT
TRBV15	few	TRBJ2-7	NA	CATSTPGLLYEQYF	TGTGCCACCAGCACCCCGGGACTTCTTTACGAGCAGTACTTC
TRBV25-1	NA	TRBJ2-7	TRBD1	CASSGTGSYEQYF	TGTGCCAGCAGTGGGACAGGCTCCTACGAGCAGTACTTC
TRBV2	NA	TRBJ2-1	TRBD2	CASSRLAVGDNEQFF	TGTGCCAGCAGTAGGCTAGCGGTGGGGGACAATGAGCAGTTCTTC